This TCR beta chain stems from a study of T cells in women clearing cervical HPV infection. CDR1 SGHRS and CDR2 YFSETQ come from the germline V gene. The CDR3 has 13 residues. Trimming removed 0 bases from V and 4 bases from J, with 7 bases in between. HPV was found by MY09/MY11 PCR and dot-blot genotyping. As concerns this clone: The CDR3 end lies 3 residues beyond the end of the read and is filled in from the germline J gene.

The repertoire was sequenced with immunoSEQ multiplex PCR; TCRdb's copy has only in-frame clones and lacks some. This sample contains about 24,000 clones. This receptor was obtained from a woman aged 18 to 75 with a cervical HPV16 infection that either progressed to CIN3+ or cleared (not recorded which). This chain connects TRBV5-1 to TRBJ1-2; D unresolved. Sample: blood buffy coat. The DNA read from the CDR3 is TGCGCCAGCAGCTTGGAACTAGGCTATGGC. Its protein product is CASSLELGYG. The entire CDR3 is CASSLELGYGYTF.